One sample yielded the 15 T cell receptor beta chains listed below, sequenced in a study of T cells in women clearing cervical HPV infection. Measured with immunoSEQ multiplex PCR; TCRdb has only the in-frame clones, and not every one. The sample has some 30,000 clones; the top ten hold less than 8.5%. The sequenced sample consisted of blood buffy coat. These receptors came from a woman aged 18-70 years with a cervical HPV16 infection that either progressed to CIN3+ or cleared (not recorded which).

Partial CDR3 DNA: TGTGCCACCTTATCTAGCGGGGGGTCTTACAATGAG. It translates to CATLSSGGSYNE. From start to end, the CDR3 is CATLSSGGSYNEQFF. This chain joins TRBV6-2 or TRBV6-3 and TRBJ2-1; TRBD2 agrees at 11 bases. The read halts 3 residues ahead of the CDR3 end, with the missing end drawn from the germline J gene. Trimming took 10 bases from V and 4 from J; bases not matched to a gene: 9. The CDR3 covers 15 residues. Germline V CDR1 and CDR2: MNHEY, SVGEGT.

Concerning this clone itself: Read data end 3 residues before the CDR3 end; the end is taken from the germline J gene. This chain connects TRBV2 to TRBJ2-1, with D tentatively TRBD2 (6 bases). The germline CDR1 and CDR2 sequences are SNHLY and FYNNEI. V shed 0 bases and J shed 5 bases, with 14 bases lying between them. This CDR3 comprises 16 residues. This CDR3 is CASSEAPGLINNEQFF. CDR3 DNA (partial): TGTGCCAGCAGTGAAGCGCCGGGACTCATCAACAATGAG.

The CDR3 DNA, read in part, is TGTGCCAGCTCATCGGGACAGTCTGGCTCTGGAAACACC. Its protein product is CASSSGQSGSGNT. In full, the CDR3 is CASSSGQSGSGNTIYF. V and J are TRBV18 and TRBJ1-3; the match to TRBD1 covers 7 bases. The CDR3 goes on 3 residues after the read ends, and that part is filled in from the germline J gene. V shed 5 bases, J shed 0 bases, and the junction held 7 bases outside the gene matches. The CDR3 sequence is 16 residues long. Germline loops: CDR1 KGHSH, CDR2 LQKENI.

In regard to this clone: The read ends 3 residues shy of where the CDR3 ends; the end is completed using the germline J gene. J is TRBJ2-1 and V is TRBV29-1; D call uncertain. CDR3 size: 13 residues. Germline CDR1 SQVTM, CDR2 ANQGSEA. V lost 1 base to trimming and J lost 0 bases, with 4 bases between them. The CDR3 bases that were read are TGCAGCGTTGAAGGTAGCTCCTACAATGAG. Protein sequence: CSVEGSSYNE. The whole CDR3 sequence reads CSVEGSSYNEQFF.

The sequenced part of the CDR3 DNA is TGTGCCAGTAGTCCCTTCGGGACAGGGGATTCACCC. Residues: CASSPFGTGDSP. From start to end, the CDR3 is CASSPFGTGDSPLHF. The chain couples TRBV19 to TRBJ1-6, with 10 bases fitting TRBD1. The CDR3 is cut off 3 residues early in the read; its end comes from the germline J gene. The CDR3 consists of 15 residues. Per germline, CDR1 LNHDA and CDR2 SQIVND (reference sequence). With 5 bases clipped from V and 8 bases from J, the junction kept 6 bases outside the gene matches.

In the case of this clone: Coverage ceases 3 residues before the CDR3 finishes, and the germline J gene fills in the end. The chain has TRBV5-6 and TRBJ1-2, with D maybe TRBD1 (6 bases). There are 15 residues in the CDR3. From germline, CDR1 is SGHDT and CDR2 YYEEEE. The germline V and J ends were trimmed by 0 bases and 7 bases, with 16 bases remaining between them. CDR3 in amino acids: CASSLVKQGLGGYTF. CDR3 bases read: TGTGCCAGCAGCTTGGTCAAACAGGGTCTTGGTGGC.

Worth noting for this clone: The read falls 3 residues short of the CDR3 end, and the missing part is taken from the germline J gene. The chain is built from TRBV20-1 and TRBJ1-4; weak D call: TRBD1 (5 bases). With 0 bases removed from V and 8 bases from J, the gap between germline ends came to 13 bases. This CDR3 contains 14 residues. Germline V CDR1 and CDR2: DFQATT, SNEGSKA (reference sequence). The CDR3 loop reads CSARERRGGEKLFF. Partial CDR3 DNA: TGCAGTGCTAGAGAAAGAAGGGGTGGGGAAAAA.

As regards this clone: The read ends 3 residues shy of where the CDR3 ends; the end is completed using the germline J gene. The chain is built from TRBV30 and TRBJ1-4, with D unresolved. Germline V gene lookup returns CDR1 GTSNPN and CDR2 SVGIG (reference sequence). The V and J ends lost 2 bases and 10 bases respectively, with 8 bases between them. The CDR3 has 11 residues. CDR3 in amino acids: CAWSPKPKLFF. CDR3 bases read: TGTGCCTGGAGTCCGAAGCCAAAA.

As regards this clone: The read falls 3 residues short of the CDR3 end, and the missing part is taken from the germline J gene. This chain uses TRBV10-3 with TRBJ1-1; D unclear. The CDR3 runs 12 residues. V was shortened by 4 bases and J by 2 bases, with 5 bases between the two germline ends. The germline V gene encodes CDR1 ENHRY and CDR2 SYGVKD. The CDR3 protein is CAISGTNTEAFF. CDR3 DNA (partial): TGTGCCATCAGTGGCACAAACACTGAA.

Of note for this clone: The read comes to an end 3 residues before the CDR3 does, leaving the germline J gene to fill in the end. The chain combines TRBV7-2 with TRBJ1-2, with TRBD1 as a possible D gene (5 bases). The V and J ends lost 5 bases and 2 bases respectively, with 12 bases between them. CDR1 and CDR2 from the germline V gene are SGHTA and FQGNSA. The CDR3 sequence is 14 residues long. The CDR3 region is CASSPVRGNYGYTF. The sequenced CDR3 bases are TGTGCCAGCAGCCCCGTGCGGGGGAACTATGGC.

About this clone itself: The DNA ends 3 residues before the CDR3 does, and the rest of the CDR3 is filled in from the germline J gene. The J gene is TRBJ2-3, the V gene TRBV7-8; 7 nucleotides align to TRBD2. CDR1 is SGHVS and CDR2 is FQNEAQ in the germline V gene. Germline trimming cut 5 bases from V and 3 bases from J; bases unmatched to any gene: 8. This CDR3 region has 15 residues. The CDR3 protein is CASSLYGGGTDTQYF. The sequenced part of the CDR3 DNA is TGTGCCAGCAGCCTCTATGGGGGGGGGACAGATACG.

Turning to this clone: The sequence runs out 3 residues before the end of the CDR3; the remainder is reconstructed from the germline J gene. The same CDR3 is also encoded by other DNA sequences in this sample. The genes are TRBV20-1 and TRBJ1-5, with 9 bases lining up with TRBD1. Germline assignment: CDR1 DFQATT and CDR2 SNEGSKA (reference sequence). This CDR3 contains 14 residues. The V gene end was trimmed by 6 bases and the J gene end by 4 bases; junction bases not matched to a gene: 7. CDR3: CSAQTGGGNQPQHF. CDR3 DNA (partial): TGCAGTGCGCAGACAGGGGGTGGTAATCAGCCC.

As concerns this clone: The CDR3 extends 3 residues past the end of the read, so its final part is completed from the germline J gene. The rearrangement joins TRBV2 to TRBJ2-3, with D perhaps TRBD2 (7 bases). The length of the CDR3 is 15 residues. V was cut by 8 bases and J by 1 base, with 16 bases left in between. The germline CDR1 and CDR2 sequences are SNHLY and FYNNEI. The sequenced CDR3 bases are TGTGCCAGCCGCGGGGGCTCTATCGGCACAGATACG. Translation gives CASRGGSIGTDT. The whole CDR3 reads CASRGGSIGTDTQYF.

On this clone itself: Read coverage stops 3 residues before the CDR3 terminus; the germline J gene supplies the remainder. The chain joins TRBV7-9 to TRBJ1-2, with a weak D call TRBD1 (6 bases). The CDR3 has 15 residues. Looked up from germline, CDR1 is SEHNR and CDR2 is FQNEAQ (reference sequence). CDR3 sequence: CASSLTSGGADTYTF. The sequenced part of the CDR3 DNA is TGTGCCAGCAGCTTAACTAGCGGGGGGGCAGATACC.

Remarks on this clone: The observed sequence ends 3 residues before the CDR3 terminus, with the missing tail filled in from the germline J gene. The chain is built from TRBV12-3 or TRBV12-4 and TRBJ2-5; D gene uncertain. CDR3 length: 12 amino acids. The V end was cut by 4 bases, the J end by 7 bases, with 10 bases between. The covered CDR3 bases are TGTGCCAGCAGTTCCAGAATTGGGACC. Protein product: CASSSRIGT. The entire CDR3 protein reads CASSSRIGTQYF.